This T cell receptor (beta chain) was captured in a study of CD8 T cells in Susac syndrome. On the study more broadly: Patients with Susac syndrome were therapy-naive, on corticosteroids, or on intravenous immunoglobulin alone at blood draw.

An input of roughly 0.45 to 1 ug of RNA was subjected to reverse transcription using random hexamers. Each CDR3 protein is one row after TCRdb ran MiXCR on the immunoSEQ multiplex PCR reads. Of about 94,000 distinct CDR3 sequences in the sample, around 94% are singletons; the top ten hold more than 0.3%. This CDR3 has 13 residues. The V end was cut by 3 bases, the J end by 10 bases, with 13 bases between. Germline V gives CDR1 GTSNPN, CDR2 SVGIG (reference sequence). The authors sequenced TCR beta from blood CD8+ and CD4+ T cells. The chain links TRBV30 to TRBJ1-6; D remains ambiguous. The sequence came from a human donor with Susac syndrome. Sample: CD4+ T cells from PBMCs. DNA for the CDR3: TGTGCCTGGAGGATGCGATTCGGGTCACCCCTCCACTTT. Amino acid sequence: CAWRMRFGSPLHF.